A selection of T cell receptor beta chains follows, all from one sample in a study of cytomegalovirus exposure and HLA in healthy donors. Here immunoSEQ multiplex PCR was the method, and the copy in TCRdb shows in-frame clones only, minus some. The sample consists of more than 75,000 clones, just under 90% of them appearing once. Sample: PBMCs. The receptors derive from a man aged 18 to 30 in good health and CMV-seronegative. Each CDR3 is given with its conserved first and last residue. A D gene is named only where the DNA matches it firmly. A clone size is listed for some rows: how often the clone was seen (once, few, many), or a class if it is expanded.

>-|TRBJ2-5|-|TRBV18
TGTGCCAGCTCACCCGTCCCAGGCAAAGAGACCCAGTACTTC
CASSPVPGKETQYF
>-|TRBJ1-1|-|TRBV7-2
TGTGCCAGCAGCTTAGGCCCAGGGGAAGGCACTGAAGCTTTCTTT
CASSLGPGEGTEAFF
>once|TRBJ2-5|-|TRBV7-2
TGTGCCAGCAGCCCCAGGGTTACCGTGGGAGAGACCCAGTACTTC
CASSPRVTVGETQYF
>-|TRBJ2-7|-|TRBV4-3
TGCGCCAGCAGCCAAGACCGGGTATCCTACGAGCAGTACTTC
CASSQDRVSYEQYF
>few|TRBJ2-1|TRBD1|TRBV18
TGTGCCAGCTCACCCGCGGACAGGGTAATTGGCAATGAGCAGTTCTTC
CASSPADRVIGNEQFF
>-|TRBJ1-2|-|TRBV18
TGTGCCAGCTCACCCACAGGGAGGGATGACTATGGCTACACCTTC
CASSPTGRDDYGYTF
>-|TRBJ2-7|TRBD2|TRBV4-3
TGCGCCAGCAGCCAAGTGGTGGCGGGAGGGCTATACGAGCAGTACTTC
CASSQVVAGGLYEQYF
>-|TRBJ1-1|TRBD1|TRBV5-1
TGCGCCAGCAGGTTGACCGGGACAGGGAGGGGGAACACTGAAGCTTTCTTT
CASRLTGTGRGNTEAFF
>-|TRBJ1-2|-|TRBV4-3
TGCGCCAGCAGCCAAGATACAGGGTTCGCGCGCGGCTACACCTTC
CASSQDTGFARGYTF
>-|TRBJ1-6|-|TRBV30
TGTGCCTGGCAGGGATATTCGGATTCACCCCTCCACTTT
CAWQGYSDSPLHF
>-|TRBJ2-1|TRBD2|TRBV7-9
TGTGCCAGCAGCTTCCAGCGGGAATACAATGAGCAGTTCTTC
CASSFQREYNEQFF
>once|TRBJ2-3|-|TRBV21-1
TGTGCCAGCAGCCGGAGGACTAGCGGGAGGGCGGGCACAGATACGCAGTATTTT
CASSRRTSGRAGTDTQYF
>-|TRBJ2-7|-|TRBV4-1
TGCGCCAGCAGCCCTACCCCGGTCTCCTACGAGCAGTACTTC
CASSPTPVSYEQYF
>-|TRBJ2-7|TRBD1|TRBV5-1
TGCGCCAGCAGCCCCCTAGCAGGGGGTTCCTACGAGCAGTACTTC
CASSPLAGGSYEQYF
>-|TRBJ1-2|TRBD1|TRBV19
TGTGCCAGTAGTATAGAACCGACAGGGAACTATGGCTACACCTTC
CASSIEPTGNYGYTF
>-|TRBJ1-2|TRBD1|TRBV28
TGTGCCAGCCGACCGACAGGGTCGGGTGGCTACACCTTC
CASRPTGSGGYTF
>-|TRBJ2-1|TRBD1|TRBV15
TGTGCCACCAGCTCCCCCCGACAGGGGGCCTACAATGAGCAGTTCTTC
CATSSPRQGAYNEQFF
>-|TRBJ2-1|TRBD1|TRBV5-4
TGTGCCAGCAGAAACACCGGGACAGGGTTCAATGAGCAGTTCTTC
CASRNTGTGFNEQFF
>-|TRBJ1-1|TRBD1|TRBV4-2
TGTGCCAGCAGCCAAGGAACCGGGGACAGGAGCTGTGAAGCTTTCTTT
CASSQGTGDRSCEAFF
>-|TRBJ2-5|TRBD2|TRBV5-4
TGTGCCAGCAGTAGCGGGAGCGAACAAGAGACCCAGTACTTC
CASSSGSEQETQYF
>once|TRBJ2-6|-|TRBV5-1
TGCGCCAGCAGCCACCTAGGAGCATCTCTCTCTGGGGCCAACGTCCTGACTTTC
CASSHLGASLSGANVLTF
>-|TRBJ1-1|-|TRBV6-5
TGTGCCAGCGCGAACAAGTGGGGGGTTGACACTGAAGCTTTCTTT
CASANKWGVDTEAFF
>-|TRBJ2-7|TRBD2|TRBV18
TGTGCCAGCTCACCAAGCGGGAATTCCTACGAGCAGTACTTC
CASSPSGNSYEQYF
>-|TRBJ2-2|-|TRBV9
TGTGCCAGCAGCGTAGATCGCGGTAGACAGCTCAGCGCCGGGGAGCTGTTTTTT
CASSVDRGRQLSAGELFF
>-|TRBJ2-5|TRBD2|TRBV30
TGTGCCTGTTCGACTAGCGGGAGGGCCGGGGAGACCCAGTACTTC
CACSTSGRAGETQYF
>-|TRBJ1-1|-|TRBV19
TGTGCCACTGGGGCCGGATCAAAAGCTTTCTTT
CATGAGSKAFF
>-|TRBJ2-1|TRBD1|TRBV7-2
TGTGCCAGCACAAACAGGGGAAACGTCGTGAATGAGCAGTTCTTC
CASTNRGNVVNEQFF
>-|TRBJ2-1|TRBD2|TRBV6-6
TGTGCCAGCAACCCGGGGGGGACTCAGGGTGAGCAGTTCTTC
CASNPGGTQGEQFF